The clone carrying this T cell receptor (beta chain) was seen ten or more times. The CDR3 regions of TCR beta were amplified from RNA transcripts. With the HTBI primer set, the TCR CDR3 went through a first round of RT-PCR. One entry per CDR3 protein, called by TCRdb with MiXCR from the multiplex PCR reads. The sample includes roughly 740,000 distinct CDR3 sequences, less than 20% seen only once; the top ten take roughly 8%. This CDR3 region has 15 residues. Unmatched junction bases numbered 5, after V lost 6 bases and J lost 2 bases. The data originate from a study of T cells in Graves' hyperthyroidism and ophthalmopathy.

The specimen sequenced was blood. The chain recombines TRBV12-3 or TRBV12-4 with TRBJ2-3; TRBD2 matches at 10 bases. The clonotype was recovered from a man younger than 35 with Graves' hyperthyroidism. The CDR3 is CASSLLAGYTDTQYF. In DNA form, the CDR3 reads TGTGCCAGCAGCCTACTAGCGGGGTACACAGATACGCAGTATTTT.